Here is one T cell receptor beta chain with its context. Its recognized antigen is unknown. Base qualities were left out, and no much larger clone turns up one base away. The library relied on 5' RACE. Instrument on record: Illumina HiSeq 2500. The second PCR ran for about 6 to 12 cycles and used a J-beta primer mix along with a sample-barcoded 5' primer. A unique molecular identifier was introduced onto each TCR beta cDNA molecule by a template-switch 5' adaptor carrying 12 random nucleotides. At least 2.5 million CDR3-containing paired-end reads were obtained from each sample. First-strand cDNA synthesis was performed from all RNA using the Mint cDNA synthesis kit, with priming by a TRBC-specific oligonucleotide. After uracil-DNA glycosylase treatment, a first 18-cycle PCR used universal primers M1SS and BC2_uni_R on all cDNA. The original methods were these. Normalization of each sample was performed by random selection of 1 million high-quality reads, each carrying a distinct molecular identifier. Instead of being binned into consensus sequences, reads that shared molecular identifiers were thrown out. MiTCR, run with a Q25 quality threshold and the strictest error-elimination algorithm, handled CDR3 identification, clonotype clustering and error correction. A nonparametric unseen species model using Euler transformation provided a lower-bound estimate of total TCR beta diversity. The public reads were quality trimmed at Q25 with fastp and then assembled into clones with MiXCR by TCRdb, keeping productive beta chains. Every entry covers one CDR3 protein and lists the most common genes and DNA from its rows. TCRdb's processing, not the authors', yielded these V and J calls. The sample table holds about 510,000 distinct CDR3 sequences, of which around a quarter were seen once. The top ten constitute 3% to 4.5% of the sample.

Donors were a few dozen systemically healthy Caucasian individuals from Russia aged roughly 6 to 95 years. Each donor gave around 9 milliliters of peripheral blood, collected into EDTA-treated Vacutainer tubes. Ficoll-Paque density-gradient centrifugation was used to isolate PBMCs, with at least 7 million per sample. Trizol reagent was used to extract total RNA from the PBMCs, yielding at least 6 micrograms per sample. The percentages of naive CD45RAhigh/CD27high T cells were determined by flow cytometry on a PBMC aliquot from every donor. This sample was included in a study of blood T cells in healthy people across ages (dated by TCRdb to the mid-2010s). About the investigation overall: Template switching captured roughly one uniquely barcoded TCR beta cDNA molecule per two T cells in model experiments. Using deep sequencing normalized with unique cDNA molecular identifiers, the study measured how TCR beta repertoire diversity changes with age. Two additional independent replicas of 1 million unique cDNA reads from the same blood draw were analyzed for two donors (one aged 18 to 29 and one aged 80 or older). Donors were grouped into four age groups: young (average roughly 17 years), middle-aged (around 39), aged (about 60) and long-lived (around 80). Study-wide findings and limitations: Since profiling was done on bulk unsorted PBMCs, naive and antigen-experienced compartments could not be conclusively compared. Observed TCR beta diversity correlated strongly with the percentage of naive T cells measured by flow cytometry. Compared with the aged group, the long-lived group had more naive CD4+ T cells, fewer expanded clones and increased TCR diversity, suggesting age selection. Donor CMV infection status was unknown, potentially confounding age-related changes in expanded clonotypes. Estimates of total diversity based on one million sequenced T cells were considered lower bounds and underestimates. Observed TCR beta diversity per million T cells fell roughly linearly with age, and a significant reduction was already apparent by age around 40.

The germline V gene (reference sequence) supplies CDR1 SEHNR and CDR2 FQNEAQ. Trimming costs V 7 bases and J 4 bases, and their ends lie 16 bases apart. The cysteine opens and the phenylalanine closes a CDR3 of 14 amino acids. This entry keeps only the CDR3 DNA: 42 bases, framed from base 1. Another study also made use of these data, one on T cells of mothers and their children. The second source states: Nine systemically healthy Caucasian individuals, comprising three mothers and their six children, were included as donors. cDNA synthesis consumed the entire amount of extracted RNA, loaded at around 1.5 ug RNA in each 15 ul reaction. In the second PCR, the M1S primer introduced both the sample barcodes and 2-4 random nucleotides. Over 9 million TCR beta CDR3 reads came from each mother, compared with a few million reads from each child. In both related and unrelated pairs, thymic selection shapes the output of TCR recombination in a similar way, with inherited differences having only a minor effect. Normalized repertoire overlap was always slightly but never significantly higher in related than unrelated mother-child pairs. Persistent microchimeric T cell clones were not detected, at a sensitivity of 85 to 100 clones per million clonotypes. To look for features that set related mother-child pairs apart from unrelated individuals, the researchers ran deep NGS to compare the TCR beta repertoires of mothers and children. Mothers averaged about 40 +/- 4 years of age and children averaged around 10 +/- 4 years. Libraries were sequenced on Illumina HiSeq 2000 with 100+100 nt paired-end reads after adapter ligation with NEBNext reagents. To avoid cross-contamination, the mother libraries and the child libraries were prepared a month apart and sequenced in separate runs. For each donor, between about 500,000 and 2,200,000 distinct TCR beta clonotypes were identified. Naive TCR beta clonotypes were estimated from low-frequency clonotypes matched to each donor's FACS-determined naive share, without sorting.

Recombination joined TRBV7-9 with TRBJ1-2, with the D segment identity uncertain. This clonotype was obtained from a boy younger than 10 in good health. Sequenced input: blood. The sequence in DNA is TGTGCCAGCATCAGCTTAGGGTGGAGCTATGGCTACACCTTC. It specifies CASISLGWSYGYTF.